Presented here are 16 T cell receptor beta chains from one specimen sequenced in a study of OX40 agonist ivuxolimab in advanced cancers. The table came from immunoSEQ multiplex PCR; TCRdb's copy has only in-frame clones and leaves some out. The repertoire holds 65,000 to 95,000 clones, with around 82% as singletons. Sequencing used CD4+ or CD8+ T cells sorted from blood, obtained in a trial of the OX40 agonist ivuxolimab. These receptors originate from an adult with an advanced solid tumor such as melanoma, head and neck, liver or kidney cancer.

This chain uses TRBV25-1 with TRBJ2-5, with 9 bases identical to TRBD2. Germline CDR1 and CDR2: MGHDK and SYGVNS. The CDR3 is 13 amino acids. V lost 6 bases and J lost 5; bases outside the gene matches: 4. CDR3 sequence (DNA): TGTGCCAGCAGAGCGGGGGGTAGGGAGACCCAGTACTTC. Amino acid sequence: CASRAGGRETQYF.

The V call is TRBV7-2, the J call TRBJ2-4, with a possible D match to TRBD1 (6 bases). The germline CDR1 and CDR2 sequences are SGHTA and FQGNSA. V shed 2 bases and J shed 0 bases, with 11 bases lying between them. The length of the CDR3 is 16 residues. The CDR3 here is CASSLTRGVAKNIQYF. The CDR3 DNA reads TGTGCCAGCAGCTTAACCAGGGGAGTAGCCAAAAACATTCAGTACTTC.

J is TRBJ1-1 and V is TRBV30; D not resolved. V was trimmed by 2 bases and J by 3 bases, leaving 7 bases between them. The germline CDR1 and CDR2 sequences are GTSNPN and SVGIG (reference sequence). The CDR3 sequence is 12 residues long. The CDR3 bases are TGTGCCTGGAGTCGGCGGGACACTGAAGCTTTCTTT. Protein product: CAWSRRDTEAFF.

The chain links TRBV27 to TRBJ1-5; no reliable D call. Trimming stripped 8 bases from V and 4 bases from J, with 3 bases between. The CDR3 loop spans 10 amino acids. Germline-derived CDR1 and CDR2 are MNHEY and SMNVEV (reference sequence). CDR3 sequence reads: CASANQPQHF. CDR3 DNA: TGTGCCAGCGCAAATCAGCCCCAGCATTTT.

The V and J genes are TRBV7-7 and TRBJ2-2; D is undetermined. Germline V CDR1 and CDR2: SSHAT, FNYEAQ (reference sequence). This CDR3 has 13 residues. V was trimmed by 2 bases and J by 6 bases, leaving 7 bases between them. CDR3 in DNA: TGTGCCAGCAGCTTACTGCAGTCCGGGGAGCTGTTTTTT. It translates to CASSLLQSGELFF.

The table lists this clone with a few counts. The CDR3 DNA follows: TGTGCCAGCAGCTCCCACAGGGCTAGCGGTACCGGGGAGCTGTTTTTT. Translated: CASSSHRASGTGELFF. V usage is TRBV7-8 and J usage is TRBJ2-2; D is possibly TRBD2 (7 bases). CDR1 is SGHVS, CDR2 FQNEAQ, per germline. The CDR3 loop spans 16 amino acids. Trimming pared 4 bases from V and 5 bases from J, leaving 17 bases between.

Turning to this clone: The junction departs from the called germline gene at one end, perhaps through a read error. The chain recombines TRBV7-2 with TRBJ2-2, with D possibly matching TRBD1 (6 bases). CDR3 length: 15 amino acids. Germline CDR1 is SGHTA and CDR2 is FQGNSA. In DNA, the CDR3 is TGTGCCAGCAGATTAGGACAGATGAACACCGGGGAGCTGTTTTTT. The encoded protein is CASRLGQMNTGELFF.

The genes are TRBV9 and TRBJ2-2; D unresolved. Deletions cut 1 base from V and 7 bases from J, with 8 bases between. CDR3 size: 13 residues. Germline V gene sequence: CDR1 SGDLS, CDR2 YYNGEE. The CDR3 reads CASSVRSNGELFF. Written as DNA, the CDR3 is TGTGCCAGCAGCGTACGGTCAAACGGGGAGCTGTTTTTT.

This rearrangement joins TRBV11-2 to TRBJ2-1, with TRBD2 identical over 7 bases. Trimming took 1 base from V and 8 from J; bases not matched to a gene: 2. CDR1 and CDR2 from the germline V gene are SGHAT and FQNNGV. This CDR3 region has 13 residues. The CDR3 DNA sequence: TGTGCCAGCAGCTTAGCGGGAGGTTATGAGCAGTTCTTC. It encodes CASSLAGGYEQFF.

This chain connects TRBV29-1 to TRBJ1-1, with 7 bases identical to TRBD1. The ends lost 7 bases at V and 1 base at J; junction bases unmatched: 3. Germline CDR1 SQVTM, CDR2 ANQGSEA. The CDR3 totals 12 residues. Here the CDR3 reads CSGRQGNTEAFF. CDR3 nucleotides: TGCAGCGGTAGACAGGGGAACACTGAAGCTTTCTTT. Full variable domain (rest looked up from reference TRBV29-1 and TRBJ1-1): SAVISQKPSRDICQRGTSLTIQCQVDSQVTMMFWYRQQPGQSLTLIATANQGSEATYESGFVIDKFPISRPNLTFSTLTVSNMSPEDSSIYLCSGRQGNTEAFFGQGTRLTVV.

This clone showed up just once. The V and J genes are TRBV7-2 and TRBJ1-1; a possible D gene is TRBD1 (6 bases). The germline V gene has CDR1 SGHTA and CDR2 FQGNSA. Trimming stripped 1 base from V and 0 bases from J, with 9 bases between. The CDR3 is 15 residues long. The CDR3 is CASSLDRAMNTEAFF. In nucleotides, the CDR3 is TGTGCCAGCAGCTTAGACAGGGCGATGAACACTGAAGCTTTCTTT. The whole variable domain, filled in from reference TRBV7-2 and TRBJ1-1, reads GAGVSQSPSNKVTEKGKDVELRCDPISGHTALYWYRQSLGQGLEFLIYFQGNSAPDKSGLPSDRFSAERTGGSVSTLTIQRTQQEDSAVYLCASSLDRAMNTEAFFGQGTRLTVV.

The gene calls are TRBV18 and TRBJ1-2; the match to TRBD1 covers 7 bases. Losses at the gene ends were 3 bases for V and 5 bases for J; bases not matched to a gene: 3. The CDR3 sequence is 13 residues long. Germline-derived CDR1 and CDR2 are KGHSH and LQKENI. The CDR3 sequence is CASSPGQAYGYTF. CDR3 coding DNA: TGTGCCAGCTCACCCGGACAGGCGTATGGCTACACCTTC. Based on the CDR3 plus reference TRBV18 and TRBJ1-2, the full variable domain is NAGVMQNPRHLVRRRGQEARLRCSPMKGHSHVYWYRQLPEEGLKFMVYLQKENIIDESGMPKERFSAEFPKEGPSILRIQQVVRGDSAAYFCASSPGQAYGYTFGSGTRLTVV.

This clone was seen just once. CDR3 region: CASTEVDTQYF. For the CDR3, the DNA is TGTGCCAGCACCGAGGTAGATACGCAGTATTTT. The chain joins TRBV6-6 to TRBJ2-3; D ambiguous. The CDR3 consists of 11 residues. Trimming took off 7 bases at V and 5 bases at J, with 7 bases between the two ends. Germline V gives CDR1 MNHNY, CDR2 SVGAGI (reference sequence).

This sequence joins TRBV6-6 and TRBJ1-2; a weak D match, TRBD1 (5 bases). There are 15 residues in the CDR3. Trimming took 5 bases from V and 1 from J, leaving 14 bases between them. Germline V CDR1 and CDR2: MNHNY, SVGAGI (reference sequence). The CDR3 DNA sequence: TGTGCCAGCAGTCGAGATAAGGGACGTAACTATGGCTACACCTTC. Its protein product is CASSRDKGRNYGYTF.

V is TRBV5-1 and J is TRBJ2-7, with D perhaps TRBD1 or TRBD2 (5 bases each). This CDR3 is 15 amino acids long. CDR1 is SGHRS, CDR2 YFSETQ, per germline. Trimming cost V 6 bases and J 0 bases, with 16 bases left between them. The CDR3 nucleotides are TGCGCCAGCACCCCCGGGGCCGAGGGCTCCTACGAGCAGTACTTC. Translation gives CASTPGAEGSYEQYF.

The V and J genes are TRBV5-4 and TRBJ1-2, with a possible D match to TRBD1 (5 bases). From germline, CDR1 is SGHNT and CDR2 YYREEE (reference sequence). The CDR3 has 14 residues. V was shortened by 2 bases and J by 4 bases, with 12 bases between the two germline ends. CDR3 protein: CASSFQGFSYGYTF. The CDR3 DNA reads TGTGCCAGCAGCTTCCAGGGCTTTAGCTATGGCTACACCTTC.